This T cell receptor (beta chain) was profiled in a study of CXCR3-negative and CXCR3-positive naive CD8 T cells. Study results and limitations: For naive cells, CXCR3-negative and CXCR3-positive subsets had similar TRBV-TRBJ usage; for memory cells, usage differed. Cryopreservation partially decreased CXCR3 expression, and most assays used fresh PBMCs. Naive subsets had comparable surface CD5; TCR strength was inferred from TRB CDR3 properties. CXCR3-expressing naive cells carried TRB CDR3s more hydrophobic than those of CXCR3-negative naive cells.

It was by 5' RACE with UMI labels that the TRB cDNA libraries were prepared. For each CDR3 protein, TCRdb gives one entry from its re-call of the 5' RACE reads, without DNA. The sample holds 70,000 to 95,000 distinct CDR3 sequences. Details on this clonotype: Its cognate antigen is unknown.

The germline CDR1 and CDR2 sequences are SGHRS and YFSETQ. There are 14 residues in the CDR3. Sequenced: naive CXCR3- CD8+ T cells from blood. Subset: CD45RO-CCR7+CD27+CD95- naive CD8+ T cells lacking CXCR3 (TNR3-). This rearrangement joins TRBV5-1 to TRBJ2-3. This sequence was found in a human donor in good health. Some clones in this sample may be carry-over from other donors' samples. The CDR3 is CASSHTTGTDTQYF. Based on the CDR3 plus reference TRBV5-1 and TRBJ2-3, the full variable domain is KAGVTQTPRYLIKTRGQQVTLSCSPISGHRSVSWYQQTPGQGLQFLFEYFSETQRNKGNFPGRFSGRQFSNSRSEMNVSTLELGDSALYLCASSHTTGTDTQYFGPGTRLTVL.